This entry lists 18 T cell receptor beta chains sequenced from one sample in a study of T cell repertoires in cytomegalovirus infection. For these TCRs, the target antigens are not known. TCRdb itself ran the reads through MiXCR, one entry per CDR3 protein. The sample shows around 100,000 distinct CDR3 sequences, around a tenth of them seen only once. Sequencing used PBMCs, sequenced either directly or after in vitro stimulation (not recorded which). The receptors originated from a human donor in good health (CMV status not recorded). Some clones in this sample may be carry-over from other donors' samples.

This chain's CDR3 is CAIREGQYTGELFF. Written as DNA, the CDR3 is TGTGCCATCAGGGAGGGACAGTACACCGGGGAGCTGTTTTTT. The chain uses TRBV10-3 and TRBJ2-2, with TRBD1 as a possible D gene (7 bases). Trimming pared 6 bases from V and 3 bases from J, leaving 11 bases between. The CDR3 is 14 residues long. CDR1 and CDR2 from the germline V gene are ENHRY and SYGVKD.

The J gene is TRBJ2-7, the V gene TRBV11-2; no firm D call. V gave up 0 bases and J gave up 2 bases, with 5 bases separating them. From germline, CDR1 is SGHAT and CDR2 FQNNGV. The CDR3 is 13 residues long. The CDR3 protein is CASSLEAAYEQYV. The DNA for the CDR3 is TGTGCCAGCAGCTTAGAGGCGGCCTACGAGCAGTACGTC.

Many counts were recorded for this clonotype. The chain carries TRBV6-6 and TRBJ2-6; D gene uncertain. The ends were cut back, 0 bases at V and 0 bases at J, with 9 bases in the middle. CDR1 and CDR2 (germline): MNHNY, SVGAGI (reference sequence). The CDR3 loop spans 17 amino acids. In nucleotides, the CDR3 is TGTGCCAGCAGTTACTCGCCAGCAGGCTCTGGGGCCAACGTCCTGACTTTC. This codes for CASSYSPAGSGANVLTF.

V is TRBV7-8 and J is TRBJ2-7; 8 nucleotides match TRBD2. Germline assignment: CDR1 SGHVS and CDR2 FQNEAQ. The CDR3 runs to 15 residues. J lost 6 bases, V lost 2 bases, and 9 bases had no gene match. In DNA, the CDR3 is TGTGCCAGCAGCTTATTGGTAGCGGGACAAGGCGAGCAGTACTTC. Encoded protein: CASSLLVAGQGEQYF.

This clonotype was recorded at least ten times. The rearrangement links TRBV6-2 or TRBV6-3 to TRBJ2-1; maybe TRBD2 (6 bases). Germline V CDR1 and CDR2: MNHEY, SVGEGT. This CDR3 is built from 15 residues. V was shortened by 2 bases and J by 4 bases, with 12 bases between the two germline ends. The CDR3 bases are TGTGCCAGCAGTTACGTCGGGGGAGGATACAATGAGCAGTTCTTC. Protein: CASSYVGGGYNEQFF.

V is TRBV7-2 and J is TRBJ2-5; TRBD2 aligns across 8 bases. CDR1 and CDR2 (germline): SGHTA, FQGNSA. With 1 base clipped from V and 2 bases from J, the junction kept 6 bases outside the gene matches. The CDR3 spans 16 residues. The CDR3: CASSLDPAGVQETQYF. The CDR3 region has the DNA TGTGCCAGCAGCTTAGATCCAGCGGGGGTACAAGAGACCCAGTACTTC.

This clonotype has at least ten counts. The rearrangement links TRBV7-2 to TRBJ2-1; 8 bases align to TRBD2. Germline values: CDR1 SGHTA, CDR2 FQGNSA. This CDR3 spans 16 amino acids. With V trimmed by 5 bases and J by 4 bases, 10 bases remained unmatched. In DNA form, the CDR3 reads TGTGCCAGCAGCCCTAGAGTCACTAGCGGATACAATGAGCAGTTCTTC. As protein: CASSPRVTSGYNEQFF.

Here the CDR3 reads CASSYLRETTDTQYF. In DNA form, the CDR3 reads TGTGCCAGCAGCTACCTCAGGGAGACCACAGATACGCAGTATTTT. The genes are TRBV9 and TRBJ2-3; the D gene could be TRBD1 or TRBD2 (5 bases each). Trimming took off 4 bases at V and 2 bases at J, with 14 bases between the two ends. The CDR3 runs to 15 residues. Germline V gives CDR1 SGDLS, CDR2 YYNGEE.

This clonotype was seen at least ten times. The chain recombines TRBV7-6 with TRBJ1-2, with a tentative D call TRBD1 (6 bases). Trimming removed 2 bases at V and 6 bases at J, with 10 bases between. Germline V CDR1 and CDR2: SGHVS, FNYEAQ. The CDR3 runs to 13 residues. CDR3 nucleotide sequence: TGTGCCAGCAGCTTACTGGGGGCGGATGGCTACACCTTC. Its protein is CASSLLGADGYTF.

CDR3 sequence: CASSARQGSSYEQYF. CDR3 DNA: TGTGCCAGCAGCGCTCGACAGGGCAGCTCCTACGAGCAGTACTTC. The chain carries TRBV9 and TRBJ2-7; 7 bases line up with TRBD1. Germline V gives CDR1 SGDLS, CDR2 YYNGEE. The CDR3 consists of 15 residues. V lost 3 bases to trimming and J lost 0 bases; unmatched junction nucleotides: 6.

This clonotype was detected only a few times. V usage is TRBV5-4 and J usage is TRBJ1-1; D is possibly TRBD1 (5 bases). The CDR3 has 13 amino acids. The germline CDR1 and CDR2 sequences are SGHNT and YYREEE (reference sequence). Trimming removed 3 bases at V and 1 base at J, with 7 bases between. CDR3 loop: CASSSTGNTEAFF. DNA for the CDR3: TGTGCCAGCAGCTCCACAGGGAACACTGAAGCTTTCTTT. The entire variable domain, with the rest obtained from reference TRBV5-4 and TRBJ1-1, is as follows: ETGVTQSPTHLIKTRGQQVTLRCSSQSGHNTVSWYQQALGQGPQFIFQYYREEENGRGNFPPRFSGLQFPNYSSELNVNALELDDSALYLCASSSTGNTEAFFGQGTRLTVV.

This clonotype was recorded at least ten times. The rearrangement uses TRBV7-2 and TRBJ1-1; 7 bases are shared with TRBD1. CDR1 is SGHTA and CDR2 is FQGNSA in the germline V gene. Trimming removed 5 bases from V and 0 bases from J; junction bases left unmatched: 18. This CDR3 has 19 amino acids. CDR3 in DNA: TGTGCCAGCAGCCCCCTTTCCAGGGGGGGGACTGCAATGAACACTGAAGCTTTCTTT. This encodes CASSPLSRGGTAMNTEAFF.

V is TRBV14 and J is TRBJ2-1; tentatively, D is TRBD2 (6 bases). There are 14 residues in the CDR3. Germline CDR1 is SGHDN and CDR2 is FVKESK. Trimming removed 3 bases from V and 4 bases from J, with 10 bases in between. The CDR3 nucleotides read TGTGCCAGCAGCCAGCTCGGGGGATACAATGAGCAGTTCTTC. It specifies CASSQLGGYNEQFF.

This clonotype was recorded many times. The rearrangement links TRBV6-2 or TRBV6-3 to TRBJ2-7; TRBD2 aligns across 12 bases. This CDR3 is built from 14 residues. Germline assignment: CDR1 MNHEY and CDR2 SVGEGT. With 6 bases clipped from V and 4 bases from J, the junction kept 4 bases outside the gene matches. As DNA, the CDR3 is TGTGCCAGCAGGCGGACTAGCGGGATATACGAGCAGTACGTC. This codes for CASRRTSGIYEQYV.

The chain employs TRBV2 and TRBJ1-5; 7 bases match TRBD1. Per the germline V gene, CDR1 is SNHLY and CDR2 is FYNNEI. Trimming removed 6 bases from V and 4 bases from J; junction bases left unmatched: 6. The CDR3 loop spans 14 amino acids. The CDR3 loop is CASSAQGTNQPQHF. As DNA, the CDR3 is TGTGCCAGCAGCGCACAGGGGACAAATCAGCCCCAGCATTTT.

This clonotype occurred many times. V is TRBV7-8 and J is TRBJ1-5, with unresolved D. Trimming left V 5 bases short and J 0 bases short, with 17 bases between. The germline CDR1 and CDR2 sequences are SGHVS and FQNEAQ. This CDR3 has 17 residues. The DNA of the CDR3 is TGTGCCAGCAGCCCTCAAACGGCCGGGTATAGCAATCAGCCCCAGCATTTT. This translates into CASSPQTAGYSNQPQHF. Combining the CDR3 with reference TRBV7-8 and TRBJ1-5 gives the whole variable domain GAGVSQSPRYKVAKRGQDVALRCDPISGHVSLFWYQQALGQGPEFLTYFQNEAQLDKSGLPSDRFFAERPEGSVSTLKIQRTQQEDSAVYLCASSPQTAGYSNQPQHFGDGTRLSIL.

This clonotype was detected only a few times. The CDR3 nucleotides read TGTGCCAGCAGTTTTGGTGGGATCGGGGAGACCCAGTACTTC. This codes for CASSFGGIGETQYF. The rearrangement joins TRBV7-6 to TRBJ2-5, with D unclear. V shed 6 bases and J shed 5 bases, with 16 bases lying between them. Per germline, CDR1 SGHVS and CDR2 FNYEAQ. The CDR3 is 14 residues long.

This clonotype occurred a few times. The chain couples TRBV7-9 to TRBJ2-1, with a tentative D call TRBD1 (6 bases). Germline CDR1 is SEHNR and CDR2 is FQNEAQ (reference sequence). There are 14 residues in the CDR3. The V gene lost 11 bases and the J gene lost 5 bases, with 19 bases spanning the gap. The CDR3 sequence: CAPQEQGYNNEQFF. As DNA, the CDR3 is TGTGCCCCCCAGGAGCAGGGGTACAACAATGAGCAGTTCTTC.